The entry below gives a single TCR beta chain sequence along with its context. The antigen remains unidentified. V trimming: 1 base; J trimming: 0 bases; junction bases outside the gene matches: 9. Germline V CDR1 and CDR2: SEHNR, FQNEAQ (reference sequence). There are 19 residues in the CDR3. The data stem from a study of cytomegalovirus exposure and HLA in healthy donors. Only in-frame clones appear in the TCRdb table, and some are missing; sequencing was by immunoSEQ multiplex PCR. The sample holds around 120,000 clones, 88% seen once. Study findings and constraints: The finding came from a later analysis; first-cohort TCR clusters tended to co-occur in the roughly 110 validation repertoires.

The chain carries TRBV7-9 and TRBJ2-4; the match to TRBD1 covers 10 bases. The sample taken for sequencing was PBMCs. The sequence derives from a woman younger than 30 in good health and CMV-seropositive. This CDR3 reads CASSLDWDRGTIAKNIQYF. The CDR3 bases are TGTGCCAGCAGCTTAGACTGGGACAGGGGCACCATAGCCAAAAACATTCAGTACTTC.